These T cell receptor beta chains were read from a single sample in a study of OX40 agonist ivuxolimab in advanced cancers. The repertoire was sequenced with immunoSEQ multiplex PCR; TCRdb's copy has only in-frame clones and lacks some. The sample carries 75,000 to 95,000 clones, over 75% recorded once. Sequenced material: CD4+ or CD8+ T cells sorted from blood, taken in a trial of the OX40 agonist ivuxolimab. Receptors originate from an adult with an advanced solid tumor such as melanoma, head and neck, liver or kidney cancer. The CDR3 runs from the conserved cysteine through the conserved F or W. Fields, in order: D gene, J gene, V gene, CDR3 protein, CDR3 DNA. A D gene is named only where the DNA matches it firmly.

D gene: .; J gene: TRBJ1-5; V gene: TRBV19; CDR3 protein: CASSKRTDSNQPQHF; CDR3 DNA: TGTGCCAGTAGTAAACGGACGGATAGCAATCAGCCCCAGCATTTT
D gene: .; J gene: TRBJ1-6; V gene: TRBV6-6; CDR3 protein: CASSYEGPYNSPLHF; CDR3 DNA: TGTGCCAGCAGTTACGAGGGACCCTATAATTCACCCCTCCACTTT
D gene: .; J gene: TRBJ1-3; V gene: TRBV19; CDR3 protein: CASSIDNSGNTIYF; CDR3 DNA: TGTGCCAGTAGTATTGACAACTCTGGAAACACCATATATTTT
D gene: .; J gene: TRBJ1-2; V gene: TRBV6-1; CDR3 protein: CASSEQGGTPNGYTF; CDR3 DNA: TGTGCCAGCAGTGAACAGGGCGGAACACCCAATGGCTACACCTTC
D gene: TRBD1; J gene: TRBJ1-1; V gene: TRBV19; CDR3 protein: CASSTTGGGEAFF; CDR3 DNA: TGTGCCAGTAGTACTACAGGGGGCGGTGAAGCTTTCTTT
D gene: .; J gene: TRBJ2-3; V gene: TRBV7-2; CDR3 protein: CASSSAGHRTDTQYF; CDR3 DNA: TGTGCCAGCAGCTCGGCGGGACACCGCACAGATACGCAGTATTTT
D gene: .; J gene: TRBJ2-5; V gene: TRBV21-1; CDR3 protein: CASSKKDRKQETQYF; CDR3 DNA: TGTGCCAGCAGCAAAAAGGACAGAAAGCAAGAGACCCAGTACTTC
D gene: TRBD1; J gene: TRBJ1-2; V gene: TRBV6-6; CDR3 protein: CASSYLQGTYGYTF; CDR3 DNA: TGTGCCAGCAGTTATTTACAGGGGACCTATGGCTACACCTTC
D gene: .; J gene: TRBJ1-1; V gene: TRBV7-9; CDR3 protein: CASSLGQRTEAFF; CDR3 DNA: TGTGCCAGCAGCTTAGGGCAGAGGACTGAAGCTTTCTTT
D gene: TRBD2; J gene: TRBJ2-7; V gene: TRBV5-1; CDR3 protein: CASSHGLAGLGEQYF; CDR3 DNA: TGCGCCAGCAGCCACGGACTAGCGGGGTTGGGAGAGCAGTACTTC
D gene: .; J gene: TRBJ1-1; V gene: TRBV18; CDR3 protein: CASSPFGGSGIGTEAFF; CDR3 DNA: TGTGCCAGCTCACCATTTGGTGGTTCGGGGATCGGCACTGAAGCTTTCTTT
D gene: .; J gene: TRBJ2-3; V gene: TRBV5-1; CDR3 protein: CASSLGSGGTQSTDTQYF; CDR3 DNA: TGCGCCAGCAGCTTGGGATCCGGAGGGACACAAAGCACAGATACGCAGTATTTT
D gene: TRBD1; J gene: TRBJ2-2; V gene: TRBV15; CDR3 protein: CATSNTGQGAGELFF; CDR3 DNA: TGTGCCACCAGCAATACGGGACAGGGGGCCGGGGAGCTGTTTTTT
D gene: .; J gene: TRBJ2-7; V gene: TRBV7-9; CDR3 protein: CASSLGPATGLSSYEQYF; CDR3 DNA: TGTGCCAGCAGCTTAGGTCCCGCCACGGGACTTAGCTCCTACGAGCAGTACTTC